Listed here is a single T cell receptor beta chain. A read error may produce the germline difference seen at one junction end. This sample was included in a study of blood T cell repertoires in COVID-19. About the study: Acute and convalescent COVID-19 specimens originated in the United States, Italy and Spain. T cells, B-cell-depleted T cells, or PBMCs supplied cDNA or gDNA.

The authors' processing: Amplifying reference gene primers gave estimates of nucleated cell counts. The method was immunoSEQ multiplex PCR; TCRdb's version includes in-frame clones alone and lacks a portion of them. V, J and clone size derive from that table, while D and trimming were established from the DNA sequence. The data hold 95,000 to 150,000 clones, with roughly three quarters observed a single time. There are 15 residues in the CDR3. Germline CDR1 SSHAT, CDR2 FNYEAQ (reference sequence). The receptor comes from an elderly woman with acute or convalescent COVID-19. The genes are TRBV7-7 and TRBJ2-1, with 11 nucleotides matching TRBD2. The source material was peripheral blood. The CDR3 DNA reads TGTGCTAGCAGCCTGTCACTAGCGGGAGACAATGAGCAGTTCTTC. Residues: CASSLSLAGDNEQFF. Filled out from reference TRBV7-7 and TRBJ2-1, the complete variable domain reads GAGVSQSPRYKVTKRGQDVTLRCDPISSHATLYWYQQALGQGPEFLTYFNYEAQPDKSGLPSDRFSAERPEGSISTLTIQRTEQRDSAMYRCASSLSLAGDNEQFFGPGTRLTVL.